Listed below are T cell receptor beta chains from one sample, sequenced in a study of OX40 agonist ivuxolimab in advanced cancers. Sequencing used immunoSEQ multiplex PCR; TCRdb keeps in-frame clones, though not all of them. The sample has 80,000 or so clones; approximately 90% are singletons. The sample in question was CD4+ or CD8+ T cells sorted from blood, obtained in a trial of the OX40 agonist ivuxolimab. The source is an adult with an advanced solid tumor such as melanoma, head and neck, liver or kidney cancer. Both conserved end residues are part of each CDR3. Fields, in order: D gene, clone size, V gene, J gene, CDR3 protein, CDR3 DNA. The D gene is left open where the match is weak. For some rows the clone size is stated as once, few or many, or as a class when expanded; others skip it.

NA,NA,TRBV4-3,TRBJ2-7,CASSQGKITSEQYF,TGCGCCAGCAGCCAAGGGAAGATAACCTCGGAGCAGTACTTC
NA,few,TRBV6-5,TRBJ1-2,CASSRLMETGYTF,TGTGCCAGCAGTCGTCTAATGGAGACTGGCTACACCTTC
TRBD2,NA,TRBV10-1,TRBJ2-1,CASSAGLAGNEQFF,TGCGCCAGCAGTGCGGGACTAGCGGGAAATGAGCAGTTCTTC
NA,NA,TRBV18,TRBJ2-3,CASSSTDTQYF,TGTGCCAGCTCATCCACAGATACGCAGTATTTT
TRBD1,NA,TRBV2,TRBJ2-2,CATSENRGSSGELFF,TGTGCCACCTCGGAGAACAGGGGGTCGAGCGGGGAGCTGTTTTTT
TRBD1,NA,TRBV29-1,TRBJ1-5,CSVDRDRAWPQHF,TGCAGCGTTGATCGGGACAGGGCTTGGCCCCAGCATTTT
NA,NA,TRBV20-1,TRBJ2-1,CSARDQREQFF,TGCAGTGCCCGGGACCAACGCGAGCAGTTCTTC
NA,NA,TRBV27,TRBJ2-5,CASRRRGYQETQYF,TGTGCCAGCAGGCGAAGGGGGTACCAAGAGACCCAGTACTTC
NA,NA,TRBV6-5,TRBJ1-5,CASSEDQPQHF,TGTGCCAGCAGTGAAGATCAGCCCCAGCATTTT
NA,NA,TRBV30,TRBJ1-5,CAWSTGKGDQPQHF,TGTGCCTGGAGTACTGGGAAGGGGGATCAGCCCCAGCATTTT
TRBD1,NA,TRBV19,TRBJ1-2,CASSNPWTGRGGYTF,TGTGCCAGTAGTAATCCCTGGACAGGGAGAGGTGGCTACACCTTC
TRBD1,once,TRBV30,TRBJ1-2,CAWSVGQGNYGYTF,TGTGCCTGGAGTGTGGGACAGGGTAACTATGGCTACACCTTC
NA,NA,TRBV5-1,TRBJ1-1,CASSPAGKVNTEAFF,TGCGCCAGCAGCCCGGCGGGGAAGGTGAACACTGAAGCTTTCTTT
NA,NA,TRBV7-9,TRBJ1-1,CASRSGGVTEAFF,TGTGCCAGCAGGTCCGGTGGGGTTACTGAAGCTTTCTTT
NA,NA,TRBV6-5,TRBJ2-6,CASSLSGANVLTF,TGTGCCAGCAGTTTATCCGGGGCCAACGTCCTGACTTTC
NA,NA,TRBV7-8,TRBJ1-1,CASSLKVPGEVTEAFF,TGTGCCAGCAGCTTAAAGGTTCCCGGGGAAGTAACTGAAGCTTTCTTT
TRBD2,NA,TRBV6-1,TRBJ2-7,CASSALTSGSYEQYF,TGTGCCAGCAGTGCACTGACTAGCGGGAGCTACGAGCAGTACTTC
TRBD2,NA,TRBV5-4,TRBJ2-3,CASSPGGATDTQYF,TGTGCCAGCAGCCCGGGGGGGGCGACAGATACGCAGTATTTT
TRBD1,NA,TRBV29-1,TRBJ2-1,CSARDRGQSLQFF,TGCAGCGCCCGGGACAGGGGGCAAAGTCTGCAGTTCTTC
TRBD1,NA,TRBV6-1,TRBJ2-7,CASSARGGLYEQYF,TGTGCCAGCAGCGCCAGAGGGGGCCTCTACGAGCAGTACTTC
NA,NA,TRBV5-4,TRBJ2-2,CASSLRGSTNTGELFF,TGTGCCAGCAGCCTTCGGGGCAGTACGAACACCGGGGAGCTGTTTTTT
NA,NA,TRBV14,TRBJ2-7,CASSQPNRGEQYF,TGTGCCAGCAGCCAACCCAATCGGGGCGAGCAGTACTTC
NA,NA,TRBV6-5,TRBJ1-2,CATADSGRFYGYTF,TGTGCCACTGCGGACTCCGGGAGGTTCTATGGCTACACCTTC
NA,NA,TRBV27,TRBJ2-1,CASTLNPGYNEQFF,TGTGCCAGCACTTTAAACCCGGGCTACAATGAGCAGTTCTTC
TRBD2,NA,TRBV2,TRBJ2-3,CASNPSGRNTDTQYF,TGTGCCAGCAACCCTAGCGGGAGAAACACAGATACGCAGTATTTT
NA,NA,TRBV28,TRBJ1-5,CASSLSVQPQHF,TGTGCCAGCTCCCTAAGTGTTCAGCCCCAGCATTTT
NA,NA,TRBV6-5,TRBJ2-5,CASSRTSLQETQYF,TGTGCCAGCAGCCGGACAAGTCTACAAGAGACCCAGTACTTC
NA,NA,TRBV5-1,TRBJ2-7,CASSLASPGSYEQYF,TGCGCCAGCAGCTTGGCCAGTCCGGGTTCCTACGAGCAGTACTTC
NA,NA,TRBV6-1,TRBJ2-7,CASSNLGVHEQYF,TGTGCCAGCAGTAATCTGGGGGTCCACGAGCAGTACTTC
NA,NA,TRBV25-1,TRBJ2-7,CASSEDRGYGSYEQYF,TGTGCCAGCAGTGAGGACAGAGGGTATGGATCCTACGAGCAGTACTTC
NA,NA,TRBV5-1,TRBJ2-2,CASSLGINTGELFF,TGCGCCAGCAGCTTGGGGATCAACACCGGGGAGCTGTTTTTT
NA,NA,TRBV2,TRBJ1-2,CASSDSQGGYTF,TGTGCCAGCAGTGATTCCCAAGGCGGCTACACCTTC
NA,once,TRBV30,TRBJ1-5,CAWSGQLSSNQPQHF,TGTGCCTGGAGTGGACAGCTAAGTAGCAATCAGCCCCAGCATTTT
NA,few,TRBV20-1,TRBJ1-1,CSATQFDEAFF,TGCAGTGCTACTCAGTTTGATGAAGCTTTCTTT
NA,NA,TRBV27,TRBJ2-7,CASSLSVSLVGHEQYF,TGTGCCAGCAGTTTATCCGTGTCCCTCGTCGGCCACGAGCAGTACTTC
TRBD1,NA,TRBV5-6,TRBJ1-3,CASSRDRARHSGNTIYF,TGTGCCAGCAGCCGGGACAGGGCACGCCATTCTGGAAACACCATATATTTT
NA,NA,TRBV28,TRBJ2-7,CASIPRGRSYEQYF,TGTGCCAGCATCCCGAGAGGACGATCCTACGAGCAGTACTTC
TRBD2,once,TRBV19,TRBJ2-7,CASSIPTSGSERYEQYF,TGTGCCAGTAGTATACCGACTAGCGGGAGTGAACGCTACGAGCAGTACTTC
NA,NA,TRBV7-8,TRBJ1-3,CASSLVGGGTIYF,TGTGCCAGCAGCTTAGTCGGAGGGGGCACCATATATTTT
NA,once,TRBV19,TRBJ1-1,CASSVLGSGEAFF,TGTGCCAGTAGTGTCCTGGGCAGTGGGGAAGCTTTCTTT
TRBD1,NA,TRBV19,TRBJ1-4,CASSDRGNEKLFF,TGTGCCAGTAGTGACAGGGGGAATGAAAAACTGTTTTTT
NA,NA,TRBV5-4,TRBJ1-1,CASSLKQTEAFF,TGTGCCAGCAGCTTGAAACAAACTGAAGCTTTCTTT
NA,NA,TRBV9,TRBJ2-6,CASSENPLSGANVLTF,TGTGCCAGCAGCGAAAACCCTCTATCTGGGGCCAACGTCCTGACTTTC
NA,NA,TRBV30,TRBJ2-2,CAWSWAFPTGELFF,TGTGCCTGGAGTTGGGCTTTCCCGACCGGGGAGCTGTTTTTT
NA,NA,TRBV10-2,TRBJ1-2,CASSGGSHYGYTF,TGCGCCAGCAGTGGGGGGAGCCACTATGGCTACACCTTC
NA,NA,TRBV7-2,TRBJ2-1,CASSGWRRSASYNEQFF,TGTGCCAGCAGCGGATGGCGGCGGTCAGCCTCCTACAATGAGCAGTTCTTC
TRBD2,NA,TRBV28,TRBJ2-1,CASSLAGGYNEQFF,TGTGCCAGCAGTTTAGCGGGAGGTTACAATGAGCAGTTCTTC
NA,NA,TRBV9,TRBJ1-5,CASSVGEGGGQPQHF,TGTGCCAGCAGCGTAGGCGAGGGAGGGGGACAGCCCCAGCATTTT
NA,NA,TRBV30,TRBJ2-3,CAWSVHGSQYF,TGTGCCTGGAGTGTACACGGGTCGCAGTATTTT
NA,NA,TRBV5-1,TRBJ2-1,CASSLVASSYNEQFF,TGCGCCAGCAGCTTGGTTGCTAGCTCCTACAATGAGCAGTTCTTC
TRBD2,NA,TRBV10-3,TRBJ2-1,CAIRDGSSGRNNEQFF,TGTGCCATCAGAGACGGATCTAGCGGGAGAAACAATGAGCAGTTCTTC
NA,NA,TRBV10-3,TRBJ1-1,CAISREGTGAFF,TGTGCCATCAGTAGAGAAGGGACGGGGGCTTTCTTT